Listed here are 24 T cell receptor beta chains from one sample, sequenced in a study of blood T cell repertoires in COVID-19. Method: immunoSEQ multiplex PCR; TCRdb's copy keeps in-frame clones and lacks some. The table lists around 250,000 clones, 90% of them singletons. Sequencing input: peripheral blood. These receptors all come from a woman aged 55 to 70 with COVID-19, enrolled during active disease.

The chain couples TRBV2 to TRBJ1-2, with 8 bases that match TRBD1. The length of the CDR3 is 13 residues. The germline V gene has CDR1 SNHLY and CDR2 FYNNEI. After removal of 6 bases from V and 6 bases from J, the junction contained 6 bases not matched to a gene. This CDR3 is CASRTTGVHGYTF. The CDR3 bases are TGTGCCAGCAGAACGACAGGGGTCCATGGCTACACCTTC.

This chain links TRBV5-1 with TRBJ2-1; a possible D gene is TRBD2 (6 bases). Trimming pared 2 bases from V and 6 bases from J, leaving 24 bases between. Germline CDR1 reads SGHRS; CDR2 reads YFSETQ. CDR3 size: 18 residues. This CDR3 is CASSLGSGTAGRGNEQFF. The CDR3 coding sequence is TGCGCCAGCAGCTTAGGCTCCGGGACCGCGGGACGGGGCAATGAGCAGTTCTTC.

The chain joins TRBV23-1 to TRBJ2-7; 7 bases agree with TRBD2. Being an ORF, TRBV23-1 has a function that is uncertain. The V and J ends lost 1 base and 6 bases, in that order; junction bases with no gene match: 15. This CDR3 comprises 17 residues. The CDR3 DNA reads TGCGCCAGCAGTCAATTTATGAGGGAGGGTGGGGACGGCGAGCAGTACTTC. It translates to CASSQFMREGGDGEQYF.

CDR3 coding DNA: TGTGCCAGCAGCTATCGGGTACGCGAGCAGTTCTTC. Translated, it gives CASSYRVREQFF. V usage is TRBV7-2 and J usage is TRBJ2-1; D unclear. V was pared by 4 bases and J by 10 bases, with 11 bases between. The CDR3 totals 12 residues. Germline values: CDR1 SGHTA, CDR2 FQGNSA.

The chain is built from TRBV19 and TRBJ1-1; no definite D call. V was trimmed by 3 bases and J by 3 bases, leaving 5 bases between them. The CDR3 sequence is 12 residues long. From germline, CDR1 is LNHDA and CDR2 SQIVND (reference sequence). CDR3 in DNA: TGTGCCAGTAGTATTCTTGACACTGAAGCTTTCTTT. Amino acids: CASSILDTEAFF.

The chain couples TRBV12-3 or TRBV12-4 to TRBJ2-3, with D possibly being TRBD2 (5 bases). The V gene lost 5 bases and the J gene lost 11 bases, with 17 bases spanning the gap. This CDR3 spans 13 amino acids. The CDR3 DNA is TGTGCCAGCAGTCGGAGGAAACTAGAATTGCAGTATTTT. This sequence encodes CASSRRKLELQYF.

V gene TRBV3-1 (or the pseudogene TRBV3-2) combines with J gene TRBJ2-7; 8 positions agree with TRBD1. Germline loops: CDR1 LGHDT, CDR2 YNNKEL (reference sequence). The CDR3 totals 15 residues. The trim removed 1 base at V and 2 bases at J, leaving 4 bases unmatched. CDR3 sequence: CASSQGTGCPYEQYF. The DNA for the CDR3 is TGTGCCAGCAGCCAAGGGACAGGGTGCCCCTACGAGCAGTACTTC.

This clone was counted a single time. The rearrangement links TRBV7-2 to TRBJ2-7; TRBD2 agrees at 15 bases. The CDR3 runs 17 residues. Unmatched junction bases numbered 8, after V lost 6 bases and J lost 2 bases. Germline CDR1 reads SGHTA; CDR2 reads FQGNSA. The CDR3 region is CASSSRTSGGAAYEQYF. In DNA, the CDR3 is TGTGCCAGCAGTTCCCGGACTAGCGGGGGGGCGGCCTACGAGCAGTACTTC.

The rearrangement joins TRBV5-6 to TRBJ1-4; TRBD1 agrees at 10 bases. V lost 3 bases to trimming and J lost 7 bases; unmatched junction nucleotides: 9. This CDR3 spans 16 amino acids. The germline V gene has CDR1 SGHDT and CDR2 YYEEEE. The CDR3 protein is CASSSGTGAPPEKLFF. The CDR3 DNA follows: TGTGCCAGCAGCTCAGGGACAGGGGCGCCTCCTGAAAAACTGTTTTTT.

V is TRBV18 and J is TRBJ2-5; D is perhaps TRBD1 (5 bases). Germline V gene sequence: CDR1 KGHSH, CDR2 LQKENI. The CDR3 is 14 amino acids. Trimming took off 3 bases at V and 5 bases at J, with 13 bases between the two ends. Here the CDR3 reads CASSPGRKGETQYF. DNA for the CDR3: TGTGCCAGCTCACCGGGGCGGAAAGGGGAGACCCAGTACTTC.

The rearrangement links TRBV19 to TRBJ2-7, with 7 positions matching TRBD1. The CDR3 contains 15 residues. CDR1 and CDR2 (germline): LNHDA, SQIVND (reference sequence). V gave up 6 bases and J gave up 5 bases; unmatched junction bases: 13. The CDR3 loop reads CASRRTGSFPDEQYF. DNA for the CDR3: TGTGCCAGTAGAAGGACAGGCAGTTTCCCGGACGAGCAGTACTTC. Filled out from reference TRBV19 and TRBJ2-7, the complete variable domain reads DGGITQSPKYLFRKEGQNVTLSCEQNLNHDAMYWYRQDPGQGLRLIYYSQIVNDFQKGDIAEGYSVSREKKESFPLTVTSAQKNPTAFYLCASRRTGSFPDEQYFGPGTRLTVT.

J is TRBJ1-2 and V is TRBV20-1; the D is unclear. This CDR3 comprises 11 residues. The V gene's germline CDR1 is DFQATT and CDR2 SNEGSKA (reference sequence). V gave up 2 bases and J gave up 5 bases, with 6 bases separating them. DNA of the CDR3: TGCAGTGCTAGACTCTCTTATGGCTACACCTTC. Translated: CSARLSYGYTF.

The J gene is TRBJ2-3, the V gene TRBV11-2; possible D gene TRBD2, 5 bases. The V gene's germline CDR1 is SGHAT and CDR2 FQNNGV. This CDR3 is 11 amino acids long. The V and J ends lost 3 bases and 10 bases respectively, with 8 bases between them. CDR3 DNA sequence: TGTGCCAGCAGCTTCGGGGTTGCGCAGTATTTT. It yields the protein CASSFGVAQYF.

The chain carries TRBV5-4 and TRBJ1-3; D may be TRBD1 (6 bases). Trimming stripped 5 bases from V and 0 bases from J, with 12 bases between. The V gene's germline CDR1 is SGHNT and CDR2 YYREEE (reference sequence). This CDR3 comprises 15 residues. DNA for the CDR3: TGTGCCAGCAGTCCGGACAGCTTCTCTGGAAACACCATATATTTT. Amino acids: CASSPDSFSGNTIYF.

This clone has only one observation. The chain employs TRBV14 and TRBJ2-2; D is perhaps TRBD1 (5 bases). This CDR3 is 14 amino acids long. Trimming took 4 bases from V and 5 from J, leaving 11 bases between them. Germline CDR1 and CDR2: SGHDN and FVKESK. CDR3 loop: CASSLAGLTGELFF. CDR3 nucleotide sequence: TGTGCCAGCAGCCTCGCAGGGTTAACCGGGGAGCTGTTTTTT.

CDR3 sequence: CASSGSYTGELFF. The CDR3 DNA reads as TGTGCCAGCAGTGGCTCTTACACCGGGGAGCTGTTTTTT. The genes are TRBV27 and TRBJ2-2; D unclear. Trimming shortened V by 5 bases and J by 3 bases, and 7 bases separated the two germline ends. The germline V gene has CDR1 MNHEY and CDR2 SMNVEV (reference sequence). The CDR3 has 13 amino acids.

This clone was counted between two and nine times. The rearrangement joins TRBV7-2 to TRBJ1-3; possible D gene TRBD1, 5 bases. CDR1 and CDR2 from the germline V gene are SGHTA and FQGNSA. V lost 3 bases to trimming and J lost 1 base, with 10 bases between them. This CDR3 has 15 residues. The CDR3 is CASSFRGGSGNTIYF. CDR3 nucleotides: TGTGCCAGCAGCTTTAGGGGAGGGTCTGGAAACACCATATATTTT.

This rearrangement joins TRBV29-1 to TRBJ1-3; no reliable D call. Germline V CDR1 and CDR2: SQVTM, ANQGSEA. The CDR3 totals 12 residues. Trimming pared 2 bases from V and 2 bases from J, leaving 4 bases between. In nucleotides, the CDR3 is TGCAGCGTTGAATCGGCTGGAAACACCATATATTTT. Protein: CSVESAGNTIYF.

The V call is TRBV5-1, the J call TRBJ2-3; D might be TRBD2 (7 bases). CDR3 size: 15 residues. V was cut by 4 bases and J by 2 bases, with 14 bases left in between. Germline V lookup: CDR1 SGHRS, CDR2 YFSETQ. The CDR3 DNA follows: TGCGCCAGCAGCAGAGGGGGGGTAGCCACAGATACGCAGTATTTT. It yields the protein CASSRGGVATDTQYF.

V is TRBV7-2 and J is TRBJ1-2, with D unresolved. Trimming shortened V by 5 bases and J by 2 bases, and 21 bases separated the two germline ends. The CDR3 extends over 17 amino acids. Germline V gene sequence: CDR1 SGHTA, CDR2 FQGNSA. CDR3 coding DNA: TGTGCCAGCAGCCCCTCCGATTCCGGTCTGTGGAACTATGGCTACACCTTC. The encoded protein is CASSPSDSGLWNYGYTF.

V is TRBV20-1 and J is TRBJ1-2; 7 positions agree with TRBD1. V trimming: 3 bases; J trimming: 3 bases; junction bases outside the gene matches: 4. The CDR3 sequence is 13 residues long. Germline V gene data show CDR1 as DFQATT and CDR2 as SNEGSKA (reference sequence). This chain's CDR3 is CSASKGADYGYTF. CDR3 coding DNA: TGCAGTGCTAGTAAGGGGGCTGACTATGGCTACACCTTC.

The rearrangement uses TRBV3-1 (or the pseudogene TRBV3-2) and TRBJ1-1; D uncertain. Germline loops: CDR1 LGHDT, CDR2 YNNKEL (reference sequence). Trimming took off 5 bases at V and 5 bases at J, with 12 bases between the two ends. The CDR3 totals 13 residues. CDR3 sequence: CASSSFGETEAFF. In DNA, the CDR3 is TGTGCCAGCAGCTCATTTGGGGAGACTGAAGCTTTCTTT.

With respect to this clone: Other nucleotide sequences in the sample specify the same CDR3. The chain couples TRBV18 to TRBJ1-1, with a tentative D call TRBD1 (5 bases). CDR1 is KGHSH, CDR2 LQKENI, per germline. Trimming stripped 6 bases from V and 3 bases from J, with 14 bases between. This CDR3 comprises 14 residues. The CDR3 region is CASSPRGRDTEAFF. The CDR3 DNA sequence: TGTGCCAGCTCGCCCCGGGGGAGGGACACTGAAGCTTTCTTT.

The chain links TRBV7-2 to TRBJ2-2; 9 nucleotides align to TRBD1. V trimming: 3 bases; J trimming: 5 bases; junction bases outside the gene matches: 7. Germline CDR1 reads SGHTA; CDR2 reads FQGNSA. The CDR3 is made up of 16 amino acids. CDR3 coding DNA: TGTGCCAGCAGCTTTCGGACAGGGGATAGTACCGGGGAGCTGTTTTTT. It specifies CASSFRTGDSTGELFF.